These 32 T cell receptor beta chains came from one sample sequenced in a study of OX40 agonist ivuxolimab in advanced cancers. Measured with immunoSEQ multiplex PCR; TCRdb has only the in-frame clones, and not every one. This sample yields approximately 90,000 clones, of which more than 70% are seen a single time; about 0.31% belongs to the top ten. Sequencing was performed on CD4+ or CD8+ T cells sorted from blood, taken in a trial of the OX40 agonist ivuxolimab. The receptors were gathered from an adult with an advanced solid tumor such as melanoma, head and neck, liver or kidney cancer.

Of note for this clone: Other DNA variants within this sample encode the same CDR3. CDR3 sequence reads: CASSERGNTEAFF. In nucleotides, the CDR3 is TGTGCCAGCAGTGAACGGGGGAACACTGAAGCTTTCTTT. The chain is built from TRBV6-1 and TRBJ1-1; D remains unclear. Deletions cut 2 bases from V and 1 base from J, with 5 bases between. The germline gives CDR1 MNHNS, CDR2 SASEGT. This CDR3 spans 13 amino acids.

The J gene is TRBJ1-3, the V gene TRBV7-8; D gene ambiguous. Germline V CDR1 and CDR2: SGHVS, FQNEAQ. The CDR3 is 15 residues long. V lost 5 bases and J 4 bases, leaving 15 bases between the germline ends. CDR3 nucleotides: TGTGCCAGCAGCCGAAGCGCCGTGGGAGGAAACACCATATATTTT. Encoded protein: CASSRSAVGGNTIYF.

The chain recombines TRBV12-5 with TRBJ1-2, with D perhaps matching TRBD1 (5 bases). The CDR3 covers 13 residues. The germline gives CDR1 LGHNT, CDR2 FRNRAP. Trimming shortened V by 7 bases and J by 4 bases, and 13 bases separated the two germline ends. The CDR3 loop is CASAWAGGYGYTF. The CDR3 bases are TGTGCTAGTGCCTGGGCCGGGGGCTATGGCTACACCTTC.

The chain employs TRBV7-2 and TRBJ1-1, with D possibly matching TRBD1 (6 bases). Trimming pared 4 bases from V and 8 bases from J, leaving 17 bases between. Germline V gene lookup returns CDR1 SGHTA and CDR2 FQGNSA. This CDR3 has 14 amino acids. DNA for the CDR3: TGTGCCAGCAGCTCAAACCCTCAGGGGCAAGAAGCTTTCTTT. This codes for CASSSNPQGQEAFF.

V and J are TRBV27 and TRBJ1-5; D ambiguous. The V gene lost 8 bases and the J gene lost 0 bases, with 8 bases spanning the gap. Germline values: CDR1 MNHEY, CDR2 SMNVEV (reference sequence). The CDR3 has 13 amino acids. CDR3 DNA: TGTGCCAGCCGAGTGTATAGCAATCAGCCCCAGCATTTT. It codes for CASRVYSNQPQHF.

The V gene is TRBV7-8, the J gene TRBJ2-5; D not certain. The J call may be faulty, since TRBJ2-7 better matches the DNA end. The CDR3 is 14 residues long. Looked up from germline, CDR1 is SGHVS and CDR2 is FQNEAQ. CDR3 coding DNA: TGTGCCAGCAGCTTAGCGTCCGGTGCCTACGAGCAGTACTTC. Translated, it gives CASSLASGAYEQYF.

This clone has a single count. The chain is built from TRBV6-1 and TRBJ2-7; TRBD1 matches at 11 bases. The CDR3 is 14 amino acids. Germline V gene data show CDR1 as MNHNS and CDR2 as SASEGT. The J segment lost 3 bases and the V segment lost 5 bases, leaving 3 bases of the junction unmatched. The CDR3, as DNA: TGTGCCAGCAGTCAGGACAGGGGGCTCTACGAGCAGTACTTC. It yields the protein CASSQDRGLYEQYF.

The V call is TRBV7-8, the J call TRBJ2-3; 10 nucleotides align to TRBD2. The germline CDR1 and CDR2 sequences are SGHVS and FQNEAQ. This CDR3 spans 15 amino acids. Losses at the gene ends were 8 bases for V and 5 bases for J; bases not matched to a gene: 10. CDR3 in amino acids: CASGRAGGHRDTQYF. The CDR3 DNA is TGTGCCAGCGGGAGAGCGGGGGGGCATAGAGATACGCAGTATTTT.

CDR3 residues: CASSGGAPTEAFF. DNA for the CDR3: TGTGCCAGTAGTGGAGGGGCCCCAACTGAAGCTTTCTTT. The chain carries TRBV19 and TRBJ1-1, with a tentative D call TRBD1 (5 bases). V gave up 5 bases and J gave up 5 bases, with 12 bases separating them. The CDR3 covers 13 residues. In germline, CDR1 is LNHDA, CDR2 SQIVND (reference sequence). Supplemented by reference TRBV19 and TRBJ1-1, the full variable domain reads DGGITQSPKYLFRKEGQNVTLSCEQNLNHDAMYWYRQDPGQGLRLIYYSQIVNDFQKGDIAEGYSVSREKKESFPLTVTSAQKNPTAFYLCASSGGAPTEAFFGQGTRLTVV.

This chain uses TRBV10-3 with TRBJ1-4; TRBD1 matches at 9 bases. Trimming took 6 bases from V and 7 from J; bases not matched to a gene: 3. The length of the CDR3 is 13 residues. The germline CDR1 and CDR2 sequences are ENHRY and SYGVKD. The CDR3 region is CAISPGQGEKLFF. In nucleotides, the CDR3 is TGTGCCATCAGCCCGGGACAGGGTGAAAAACTGTTTTTT.

This clone was observed once. V and J are TRBV19 and TRBJ1-4; unclear D gene. Deletions cut 6 bases from V and 7 bases from J, with 9 bases between. This CDR3 has 12 residues. The germline V gene encodes CDR1 LNHDA and CDR2 SQIVND (reference sequence). CDR3 nucleotide sequence: TGTGCCAGTAGCATGTTAAGTGAAAAACTGTTTTTT. It translates to CASSMLSEKLFF.

Details on this clone: The germline gene is not matched at one end of the junction; a read error may be the cause. The rearrangement links TRBV7-7 to TRBJ2-1; 9 bases are shared with TRBD2. The CDR3 contains 15 residues. Germline V CDR1 and CDR2: SSHAT, FNYEAQ (reference sequence). CDR3 DNA: TGTGCTAGCAGCTTATCCCGTAGCGGGGGAGGTGAGCAGTTCTTC. This codes for CASSLSRSGGGEQFF.

The chain carries TRBV5-1 and TRBJ2-3; 8 positions agree with TRBD2. The J segment lost 5 bases and the V segment lost 1 base, leaving 6 bases of the junction unmatched. The V gene's germline CDR1 is SGHRS and CDR2 YFSETQ. The CDR3 has 15 residues. The CDR3: CASSLPGLVGDTQYF. The CDR3 DNA sequence: TGCGCCAGCAGCTTGCCGGGACTAGTCGGAGATACGCAGTATTTT.

This chain connects TRBV7-9 to TRBJ2-4; possibly TRBD1 for D (5 bases). This CDR3 has 15 amino acids. CDR1 is SEHNR, CDR2 FQNEAQ, per germline (reference sequence). Trimming pared 4 bases from V and 8 bases from J, leaving 18 bases between. CDR3 amino acids: CASSYDSMAIDIQYF. CDR3 DNA: TGTGCCAGCAGCTACGACAGTATGGCGATAGACATTCAGTACTTC.

J is TRBJ2-6 and V is TRBV25-1; 7 bases match TRBD1. Germline trimming cut 4 bases from V and 14 bases from J; bases unmatched to any gene: 8. The CDR3 covers 13 residues. Germline V gene lookup returns CDR1 MGHDK and CDR2 SYGVNS. For the CDR3, the DNA is TGTGCCAGCAGTGTACAGGGGCCGCACATCCTGACTTTC. It is translated as CASSVQGPHILTF.

This clone was counted a single time. The gene calls are TRBV7-2 and TRBJ2-7, with a possible D match to TRBD2 (6 bases). Per the germline V gene, CDR1 is SGHTA and CDR2 is FQGNSA. This CDR3 has 15 amino acids. V was shortened by 1 base and J by 0 bases, with 10 bases between the two germline ends. CDR3 amino acids: CASSLVYGSSYEQYF. The CDR3, as DNA: TGTGCCAGCAGCTTAGTTTACGGGAGCTCCTACGAGCAGTACTTC. The variable domain in full, completed from reference TRBV7-2 and TRBJ2-7, reads GAGVSQSPSNKVTEKGKDVELRCDPISGHTALYWYRQSLGQGLEFLIYFQGNSAPDKSGLPSDRFSAERTGGSVSTLTIQRTQQEDSAVYLCASSLVYGSSYEQYFGPGTRLTVT.

The chain links TRBV5-1 to TRBJ2-6; D is undetermined. Germline CDR1 SGHRS, CDR2 YFSETQ. Trimming took off 4 bases at V and 0 bases at J, with 11 bases between the two ends. The CDR3 totals 16 residues. This CDR3 is CASSLGSSSGANVLTF. The DNA for the CDR3 is TGCGCCAGCAGCCTTGGGTCCTCCTCTGGGGCCAACGTCCTGACTTTC.

This chain connects TRBV9 to TRBJ2-1; D is possibly TRBD2 (5 bases). V was clipped by 3 bases and J by 0 bases, with 10 bases between them. This CDR3 is built from 15 residues. Germline CDR1 and CDR2: SGDLS and YYNGEE. The CDR3 protein is CASSADWLSYNEQFF. CDR3 coding DNA: TGTGCCAGCAGCGCGGACTGGCTCTCCTACAATGAGCAGTTCTTC.

V is TRBV5-8 and J is TRBJ1-2, with a weak D call TRBD1 (6 bases). Germline V gene sequence: CDR1 SGHTS, CDR2 YDEGEE. The CDR3 totals 15 residues. V was trimmed by 0 bases and J by 2 bases, leaving 11 bases between them. The CDR3 DNA reads as TGTGCCAGCAGCTTGGCCGGACAGCGGAACTATGGCTACACCTTC. It codes for CASSLAGQRNYGYTF.

The chain carries TRBV7-9 and TRBJ2-1, with 7 bases lining up with TRBD1. The CDR3 runs to 15 residues. Trimming at V came to 5 bases and at J to 7 bases, leaving 11 bases not matched to a gene. The germline V gene encodes CDR1 SEHNR and CDR2 FQNEAQ (reference sequence). CDR3 DNA: TGTGCCAGCAGCCCCGACAGGGCAATGGGTAATGAGCAGTTCTTC. Its protein product is CASSPDRAMGNEQFF.

This rearrangement joins TRBV29-1 to TRBJ1-2; weak D call: TRBD1 (5 bases). CDR3 size: 11 residues. The germline V gene has CDR1 SQVTM and CDR2 ANQGSEA. The ends were cut back, 3 bases at V and 8 bases at J, with 10 bases in the middle. The CDR3 DNA reads as TGCAGCGTTGACAGGGTAGGCGGCTACACCTTC. It yields the protein CSVDRVGGYTF.

The V gene is TRBV5-4, the J gene TRBJ1-6; maybe TRBD1 (5 bases). Per germline, CDR1 SGHNT and CDR2 YYREEE (reference sequence). The CDR3 spans 15 residues. Trimming took off 0 bases at V and 6 bases at J, with 10 bases between the two ends. The CDR3 coding sequence is TGTGCCAGCAGCTTGGACCCGGGGGGTAATTCACCCCTCCACTTT. Translating it yields CASSLDPGGNSPLHF.

The chain combines TRBV5-6 with TRBJ1-1, with D perhaps matching TRBD1 (6 bases). The CDR3 has 14 residues. The germline CDR1 and CDR2 sequences are SGHDT and YYEEEE. The ends were cut back, 4 bases at V and 0 bases at J, with 10 bases in the middle. This chain's CDR3 is CASSLRGLNTEAFF. CDR3 DNA: TGTGCCAGCAGCCTGAGGGGGTTGAACACTGAAGCTTTCTTT.

V usage is TRBV10-3 and J usage is TRBJ2-7, with D tentatively TRBD1 (6 bases). V was pared by 11 bases and J by 7 bases, with 18 bases between. This CDR3 region has 12 residues. CDR1 is ENHRY and CDR2 is SYGVKD in the germline V gene. The CDR3 sequence is CAASRGSGEQYF. For the CDR3, the DNA is TGTGCCGCCTCTAGGGGGAGTGGTGAGCAGTACTTC.

The chain has TRBV5-5 and TRBJ2-5; 10 bases are a match to TRBD2. Germline CDR1 is SGHKS and CDR2 is YYEKEE (reference sequence). CDR3 length equals 14 residues. V was clipped by 4 bases and J by 4 bases; unmatched bases: 4. The CDR3 sequence: CASSPSGGAETQYF. The DNA for the CDR3 is TGTGCCAGCAGCCCCAGCGGGGGGGCAGAGACCCAGTACTTC.

V and J are TRBV14 and TRBJ1-1; possibly TRBD1 for D (5 bases). The CDR3 is 13 amino acids. CDR1 SGHDN and CDR2 FVKESK come from the germline V gene. V lost 2 bases and J lost 6, with 10 bases in between. Here the CDR3 reads CASSQYQGAEAFF. The CDR3 coding sequence is TGTGCCAGCAGCCAATACCAGGGCGCTGAAGCTTTCTTT.

The J gene is TRBJ1-1, the V gene TRBV15; D may be TRBD1 (6 bases). There are 15 residues in the CDR3. Germline V gene lookup returns CDR1 LNHNV and CDR2 YYDKDF (reference sequence). Trimming pared 0 bases from V and 4 bases from J, leaving 12 bases between. As DNA, the CDR3 is TGTGCCACCAGCAGAGATTTTAGGGGGGGCACTGAAGCTTTCTTT. Protein product: CATSRDFRGGTEAFF.

For the CDR3, the DNA is TGTGCCAGCAGTGACACAGGGAATCGCAATCAGCCCCAGCATTTT. Protein: CASSDTGNRNQPQHF. This chain connects TRBV6-4 to TRBJ1-5; weak D call: TRBD1 (6 bases). This CDR3 spans 15 amino acids. In germline, CDR1 is MRHNA, CDR2 SNTAGT. Deletions cut 2 bases from V and 2 bases from J, with 10 bases between.

The sample holds a few counts of this clone. V is TRBV6-5 and J is TRBJ2-5; 7 nucleotides match TRBD2. Losses at the gene ends were 0 bases for V and 5 bases for J; bases not matched to a gene: 6. CDR3 length: 15 amino acids. CDR1 is MNHEY, CDR2 SVGAGI, per germline. This CDR3 is CASSYSISGTETQYF. CDR3 nucleotides: TGTGCCAGCAGTTACTCGATCAGCGGGACGGAGACCCAGTACTTC.

This clone was found many times. The V gene is TRBV16, the J gene TRBJ1-5, with D perhaps TRBD1 (6 bases). V lost 0 bases, J lost 1 base, and 10 bases lay in between. Germline V gene sequence: CDR1 KGHSY, CDR2 FQNENV. The CDR3 consists of 16 residues. CDR3 sequence (DNA): TGTGCCAGCAGCCAATCAAGGGGGTTGAGCAATCAGCCCCAGCATTTT. Translating gives CASSQSRGLSNQPQHF.

In this sample, this clone turned up a few times. This chain joins TRBV6-4 and TRBJ1-1; D is possibly TRBD1 (6 bases). V was trimmed by 2 bases and J by 5 bases, leaving 9 bases between them. This CDR3 is 13 amino acids long. Germline V CDR1 and CDR2: MRHNA, SNTAGT. The DNA of the CDR3 is TGTGCCAGCAGTGACAGGGGGAGGACTGAAGCTTTCTTT. Its translation is CASSDRGRTEAFF.

The chain joins TRBV7-2 to TRBJ2-3, with D unclear. From germline, CDR1 is SGHTA and CDR2 FQGNSA. V was clipped by 1 base and J by 3 bases, with 5 bases between them. CDR3 size: 13 residues. The CDR3 DNA follows: TGTGCCAGCAGCTTAGATCGTACAGATACGCAGTATTTT. It encodes CASSLDRTDTQYF.